Listed below are T cell receptor beta chains from one sample, sequenced in a study of Graves' ophthalmopathy and Graves' hyperthyroidism. MiXCR was run by TCRdb on the multiplex PCR reads, yielding one entry per CDR3 protein. Of some 350,000 distinct CDR3 sequences listed, about 18% were seen once; the top ten hold approximately 2.4%. Sequencing was carried out using peripheral blood. The source is an adult woman with stable Graves' hyperthyroidism. Both conserved end residues are trimmed from each CDR3. The size of a clone is reported for some rows only, either as once, few or many, or as a class for expanded clones.

abundance,v_gene,CDR3aa
few,TRBV12-3/TRBV12-4,ASSSLGSNEKLF
many,TRBV28,ASRRQYHQPQH
few,TRBV19,ASSIDPARTDTQY
few,TRBV3-1,ASSQDGGGTRGYT
few,TRBV4-2,ASSQVRGGRAYEQY
many,TRBV28,ASYQEGQPQH
many,TRBV9,ASSVAPGTGLTGELF
few,TRBV19,ASSKNGRADTQY
many,TRBV6-5,ASKAVAGSETQY
many,TRBV6-5,ASSSTGNLGYT
many,TRBV30,AWTRGYGNT
NA,TRBV6-1,ASSRSGGAEETQY
many,TRBV11-2,ASSIVLGRGNTEAF
many,TRBV20-1,SASYRGLAKNIKY
NA,TRBV12-3/TRBV12-4,ASTEIGSYEQY
many,TRBV2,ASSDLSGGHPTQGTQY
many,TRBV12-3/TRBV12-4,ASSLTRGNSPLH
NA,TRBV25-1,ASSEMTIGAYDQY
many,TRBV13,ASSRGHLSNQPQH
many,TRBV20-1,SAREGQGYQPQH
many,TRBV25-1,ASSQGGGGQPQH
many,TRBV6-1,ASSETWQSNQPQH
many,TRBV27,ASSSSDSGYGYT
NA,TRBV12-3/TRBV12-4,ASSLTRDGYGYT
many,TRBV7-2,ASSIRQGRNIQY
NA,TRBV2,ASRANTGKGEAF
many,TRBV6-1,ASTDGTVDTGELF
many,TRBV6-5,ASSYSLQVRETQY
many,TRBV25-1,ASSWETADGYT
few,TRBV2,ASSEGEGQPQH
many,TRBV7-6,ASSLEAREVPYEQY
many,TRBV28,ASTQGYGYT
many,TRBV6-2/TRBV6-3,ASSYSLTYEQY
many,TRBV6-2/TRBV6-3,ASSYVGQMNTEAF
NA,TRBV30,ACGTGGNSGNQPRH
NA,TRBV18,ASSRAATRIAIY
many,TRBV24-1,ATSDPDRGYGYT
many,TRBV15,ATSRGQRPEQY
many,TRBV2,ASIGGGSSYEQY
NA,TRBV28,ASRPQGSGGYT
many,TRBV20-1,SARAQGANDWQPQH
NA,TRBV6-1,ASSELLRKEGEQY
many,TRBV30,AWSLGQGAGELF
many,TRBV12-3/TRBV12-4,ASSFDGTPKNIQY
many,TRBV25-1,ASSSALDYGYT
many,TRBV6-5,ASSYSRSGPYGYT
many,TRBV4-1,ASSLETGEGYGYT
NA,TRBV20-1,SALAGDRVTYEQY
many,TRBV4-3,ASSQEAGQEETQY
many,TRBV11-2,ASSPQVTVDTIY
NA,TRBV12-3/TRBV12-4,ASSFRGLQETQY
NA,TRBV10-2,ASSEPGRPVNTGDLF
many,TRBV20-1,SARDISSGDGELF
many,TRBV6-7,ASSSNRGLNQPQH
NA,TRBV6-1,ASSESGDTFH